The clone carrying this T cell receptor (beta chain) was counted once. Its cognate antigen is unknown. Repertoires were generated with immunoSEQ multiplex PCR, while TCRdb's copy carries only in-frame clones and drops some. This table holds over a million clones, about 96% found once. V shed 1 base and J shed 6 bases, with 19 bases lying between them. The CDR3 spans 15 residues. Germline CDR1 SQVTM, CDR2 ANQGSEA. The data were taken from a study of shared clonotypes between healthy human individuals. Study observations and caveats: Incompleteness in sorted-subset sequencing, despite large depth, was shown by rarefaction.

Specimen: naive CD4+ T cells sorted from blood. Subset denoted: CD45RA+ positively selected. The rearrangement links TRBV29-1 to TRBJ2-7; D is uncertain. This sequence was found in a man aged 25-45 years in good health. The CDR3 DNA reads TGCAGCGTTGAAGTAAAACCGGGCGGTACCGGCGAGCAGTACTTC. This translates into CSVEVKPGGTGEQYF.